One and the same sample provided the 32 T cell receptor beta chains below, sequenced in a study of T-cell reconstitution after alpha-beta-depleted transplantation in children. Overall study findings and caveats: After one year, T-cell counts and TCRbeta diversity mostly came from new T cells.

This sample's TCRbeta library carried unique molecular identifier barcodes. In TCRdb, the PCR reads were re-called with MiXCR into one record per CDR3 protein. The sample carries about 300,000 distinct CDR3 sequences, just over 7.5% recorded once. Their antigens remain unidentified. The input for sequencing was peripheral blood, taken 360 days after TCRalphabeta/CD19-depleted stem cell transplant. The receptors originated from a female patient between 2 and 15 years old who had a stem cell transplant for Fanconi anemia, so the T cells may come from the graft donor.

The sample holds many counts of this clonotype. CDR3 sequence (DNA): TGCGCCAGCAGCTTGGGCCAGGTTGTTTACGAGCAGTACTTC. It encodes CASSLGQVVYEQYF. V and J are TRBV5-1 and TRBJ2-7; D gene ambiguous. V dropped 0 bases and J dropped 4 bases, with 11 bases sitting between them. CDR3 length: 14 amino acids. Germline V gene data show CDR1 as SGHRS and CDR2 as YFSETQ.

This clonotype was seen ten or more times. The V and J genes are TRBV9 and TRBJ2-7, with D uncertain. The CDR3 contains 15 residues. Deletions cut 4 bases from V and 3 bases from J, with 17 bases between. The germline V gene has CDR1 SGDLS and CDR2 YYNGEE. The CDR3 nucleotides are TGTGCCAGCAGCCCGGGCCATAGTCCTTTCTACGAGCAGTACTTC. Its protein is CASSPGHSPFYEQYF.

This clonotype was observed many times. J is TRBJ2-1 and V is TRBV5-1; D assignment may be TRBD1 or TRBD2 (6 bases each). Germline lookup yields CDR1 SGHRS and CDR2 YFSETQ. Trimming removed 0 bases from V and 7 bases from J, with 17 bases in between. This CDR3 region has 16 residues. This CDR3 is CASSLGSGGQQNEQFF. CDR3 DNA: TGCGCCAGCAGCTTGGGTTCCGGGGGCCAACAAAATGAGCAGTTCTTC.

This clonotype was counted many times. V gene TRBV4-2 combines with J gene TRBJ2-7, with TRBD1 as a possible D gene (8 bases). The V end lost 2 bases, the J end lost 4 bases, and 15 bases lay between the germline ends. This CDR3 is 15 amino acids long. CDR1 and CDR2 (germline): LGHNA, YNFKEQ. This CDR3 reads CASSQYTGGAYEQYF. CDR3 bases: TGTGCCAGCAGCCAATACACAGGGGGGGCATACGAGCAGTACTTC.

This clonotype has ten or more counts. This chain joins TRBV20-1 and TRBJ2-3, with D tentatively TRBD1 or TRBD2 (5 bases each). The CDR3 totals 15 residues. Germline V gene lookup returns CDR1 DFQATT and CDR2 SNEGSKA (reference sequence). Trimming removed 5 bases at V and 0 bases at J, with 15 bases between. This CDR3 reads CSAHSVGTSTDTQYF. The CDR3, as DNA: TGCAGTGCTCATTCAGTCGGGACGAGCACAGATACGCAGTATTTT.

The chain has TRBV14 and TRBJ2-7; D perhaps matches TRBD1 (6 bases). V lost 4 bases and J lost 3, with 16 bases in between. The CDR3 covers 15 residues. In germline, CDR1 is SGHDN, CDR2 FVKESK. CDR3 region: CASSPQGHGFYEQYF. The DNA for the CDR3 is TGTGCCAGCAGCCCGCAGGGGCATGGATTCTACGAGCAGTACTTC.

Judged by abundance, this clonotype is medium-sized. The rearrangement uses TRBV29-1 and TRBJ2-2, with 8 bases that match TRBD2. Germline CDR1 reads SQVTM; CDR2 reads ANQGSEA. V trimming: 1 base; J trimming: 4 bases; junction bases outside the gene matches: 2. The CDR3 spans 14 residues. The CDR3, as DNA: TGCAGCGTTGAAGGGCTAGCGGGCACCGGGGAGCTGTTTTTT. Translated: CSVEGLAGTGELFF.

This clonotype has ten or more counts. This chain joins TRBV3-1 and TRBJ2-1, with D maybe TRBD2 (6 bases). V shed 2 bases and J shed 4 bases, with 15 bases lying between them. Per germline, CDR1 LGHDT and CDR2 YNNKEL (reference sequence). The CDR3 runs 16 residues. The CDR3 DNA reads as TGTGCCAGCAGCCAAATTTCCGGGAGAAGTTACAATGAGCAGTTCTTC. It codes for CASSQISGRSYNEQFF.

The chain carries TRBV12-3 or TRBV12-4 and TRBJ1-2; D is perhaps TRBD1 (6 bases). The germline V and J ends were trimmed by 3 bases and 7 bases, with 15 bases remaining between them. This CDR3 comprises 14 residues. This CDR3 is CASSFNSQGPGYTF. CDR3 nucleotide sequence: TGTGCCAGCAGTTTTAACTCCCAGGGGCCTGGCTACACCTTC.

This clonotype appeared a few times. The J gene is TRBJ2-3, the V gene TRBV6-5; the D gene is possibly TRBD2 (6 bases). Deletions cut 0 bases from V and 3 bases from J, with 7 bases between. This CDR3 has 14 amino acids. CDR1 is MNHEY, CDR2 SVGAGI, per germline. In nucleotides, the CDR3 is TGTGCCAGCAGTTACTCGACTAGAACAGATACGCAGTATTTT. This codes for CASSYSTRTDTQYF.

This clonotype was seen many times. The chain recombines TRBV20-1 with TRBJ2-3, with D perhaps matching TRBD2 (6 bases). The CDR3 is 15 amino acids. Deletions cut 3 bases from V and 8 bases from J, with 21 bases between. CDR1 DFQATT and CDR2 SNEGSKA come from the germline V gene (reference sequence). CDR3 amino acids: CSASLLAAPFVTQYF. DNA for the CDR3: TGCAGTGCTAGTTTGTTAGCGGCTCCTTTTGTTACGCAGTATTTT.

Ten or more counts support this clonotype. The chain has TRBV6-2 or TRBV6-3 and TRBJ2-5; D is unclear. The CDR3 runs 14 residues. Germline V gene lookup returns CDR1 MNHEY and CDR2 SVGEGT. Between the trimmed V and J ends, which lost 6 bases and 5 bases, there was a span of 16 bases. This CDR3 reads CASSHKVVGETQYF. CDR3 coding DNA: TGTGCCAGCAGCCATAAGGTGGTCGGGGAGACCCAGTACTTC.

This clonotype was observed at least ten times. V usage is TRBV4-3 and J usage is TRBJ2-5; D is uncertain. This CDR3 comprises 14 residues. V lost 3 bases to trimming and J lost 2 bases, with 10 bases between them. Germline CDR1 and CDR2: LGHNA and YSLEER. The CDR3 sequence is CASSHAQRQETQYF. CDR3 nucleotide sequence: TGCGCCAGCAGCCATGCTCAGCGTCAAGAGACCCAGTACTTC.

The sample holds many counts of this clonotype. The chain uses TRBV7-3 and TRBJ2-2; D is possibly TRBD1 or TRBD2 (5 bases each). The CDR3 extends over 14 amino acids. CDR1 is SGHTA, CDR2 FQGTGA, per germline. V was pared by 6 bases and J by 0 bases, with 8 bases between. The CDR3 DNA sequence: TGTGCCAGCAGTAGAGGGGCGAACACCGGGGAGCTGTTTTTT. Translated: CASSRGANTGELFF.

Ten or more counts support this clonotype. The rearrangement uses TRBV6-5 and TRBJ1-1; 8 nucleotides line up with TRBD1. The CDR3 spans 15 residues. After removal of 2 bases from V and 3 bases from J, the junction contained 5 bases not matched to a gene. CDR1 is MNHEY, CDR2 SVGAGI, per germline. CDR3 in amino acids: CASSYGQGGDTEAFF. The CDR3 coding sequence is TGTGCCAGCAGTTACGGACAGGGAGGAGACACTGAAGCTTTCTTT.

This clonotype has a count of ten or more. This sequence joins TRBV27 and TRBJ2-7, with unresolved D. V lost 8 bases, J lost 1 base, and 3 bases lay in between. The CDR3 contains 10 residues. The germline gives CDR1 MNHEY, CDR2 SMNVEV (reference sequence). The DNA for the CDR3 is TGTGCCAGCCATTCCTACGAGCAGTACTTC. Its translation is CASHSYEQYF.

This clonotype has a handful of counts. This chain links TRBV15 with TRBJ1-3, with unresolved D. The CDR3 spans 15 residues. Germline CDR1 reads LNHNV; CDR2 reads YYDKDF (reference sequence). V was trimmed by 0 bases and J by 0 bases, leaving 6 bases between them. Written as DNA, the CDR3 is TGTGCCACCAGCAGAGATGCGACCTCTGGAAACACCATATATTTT. Encoded protein: CATSRDATSGNTIYF.

This clonotype was observed at least ten times. The J gene is TRBJ2-5, the V gene TRBV20-1; a weak D match, TRBD2 (5 bases). Trimming took 1 base from V and 0 from J, leaving 9 bases between them. Germline V gene lookup returns CDR1 DFQATT and CDR2 SNEGSKA (reference sequence). CDR3 length: 14 residues. The CDR3 DNA sequence: TGCAGTGCTAGAGGTGGCGGGTACCAAGAGACCCAGTACTTC. Amino acids: CSARGGGYQETQYF.

This clonotype showed up many times. The chain uses TRBV6-5 and TRBJ2-1, with D unresolved. Per the germline V gene, CDR1 is MNHEY and CDR2 is SVGAGI. Deletions cut 8 bases from V and 5 bases from J, with 10 bases between. The CDR3 sequence is 12 residues long. The CDR3 nucleotides are TGTGCCAGCGGCCAGGCCCACAATGAGCAGTTCTTC. It translates to CASGQAHNEQFF.

This clonotype was counted ten times or more. The chain carries TRBV15 and TRBJ1-4; the D is unclear. Per the germline V gene, CDR1 is LNHNV and CDR2 is YYDKDF (reference sequence). This CDR3 region has 15 residues. The germline V and J ends were trimmed by 2 bases and 7 bases, with 14 bases remaining between them. For the CDR3, the DNA is TGTGCCACCAGCAGATCGTCCCGGGAAGGTGAAAAACTGTTTTTT. Translation: CATSRSSREGEKLFF.

The rearrangement uses TRBV28 and TRBJ1-2; D is unresolved. Germline loops: CDR1 MDHEN, CDR2 SYDVKM. With 6 bases removed from V and 8 bases from J, the gap between germline ends came to 16 bases. The CDR3 extends over 13 amino acids. CDR3 DNA sequence: TGTGCCAGCAGACCTACCGCAGGAGGCGGCTACACCTTC. It specifies CASRPTAGGGYTF.

This clonotype was observed a few times. The V and J genes are TRBV20-1 and TRBJ2-5; D possibly matches TRBD1 or TRBD2 (5 bases each). This CDR3 spans 13 amino acids. The germline V gene encodes CDR1 DFQATT and CDR2 SNEGSKA (reference sequence). The V end was cut by 3 bases, the J end by 5 bases, with 13 bases between. Here the CDR3 DNA reads TGCAGTGCTAGTTCGGGGCCCGGGGAGACCCAGTACTTC. Translating it yields CSASSGPGETQYF.

This clonotype has at least ten counts. This chain links TRBV20-1 with TRBJ2-2; no firm D call. This CDR3 has 12 amino acids. V lost 2 bases, J lost 5 bases, and 6 bases lay in between. Germline assignment: CDR1 DFQATT and CDR2 SNEGSKA (reference sequence). The CDR3 sequence is CSARQITGELFF. The CDR3 DNA reads as TGCAGTGCTAGACAGATTACCGGGGAGCTGTTTTTT.

This clonotype has ten or more counts. The chain has TRBV7-3 and TRBJ2-5; D uncertain. The CDR3 is 13 amino acids. Germline CDR1 and CDR2: SGHTA and FQGTGA. Trimming cost V 2 bases and J 2 bases, with 6 bases left between them. CDR3 bases: TGTGCCAGCAGCTTAGTAAGACAAGAGACCCAGTACTTC. It encodes CASSLVRQETQYF.

In this sample, this clonotype turned up many times. The chain employs TRBV12-3 or TRBV12-4 and TRBJ2-2; TRBD2 aligns across 12 bases. Trimming cost V 3 bases and J 0 bases; bases outside gene matches: 17. CDR3 size: 22 residues. The DNA for the CDR3 is TGTGCCAGCAGTTTGGACATACTAGCGGGGGGTACGATACCCTCGAACACCGGGGAGCTGTTTTTT. Translated, it gives CASSLDILAGGTIPSNTGELFF.

This clonotype showed up just a few times. The chain uses TRBV20-1 and TRBJ2-5; TRBD2 agrees at 14 bases. Losses at the gene ends were 2 bases for V and 5 bases for J; bases not matched to a gene: 13. This CDR3 has 18 residues. Germline CDR1 reads DFQATT; CDR2 reads SNEGSKA (reference sequence). The CDR3 DNA is TGCAGTGCTAGATATGCCGGGACTAGCGGGAGAATCTGGGAGACCCAGTACTTC. This translates into CSARYAGTSGRIWETQYF.

This clonotype was detected ten times or more. The chain uses TRBV5-1 and TRBJ2-7; D might be TRBD1 (5 bases). V lost 4 bases and J 4 bases, leaving 12 bases between the germline ends. This CDR3 has 13 amino acids. Per germline, CDR1 SGHRS and CDR2 YFSETQ. Written as DNA, the CDR3 is TGCGCCAGCAGCCCAGACAGCTATTACGAGCAGTACTTC. This gives the protein CASSPDSYYEQYF.

This clonotype was observed a few times. The rearrangement uses TRBV6-1 and TRBJ2-3, with 8 bases lining up with TRBD2. V gave up 6 bases and J gave up 4 bases; unmatched junction bases: 9. There are 15 residues in the CDR3. CDR1 and CDR2 from the germline V gene are MNHNS and SASEGT. Written as DNA, the CDR3 is TGTGCCAGCAGCCCCGGGGGGGCCGGTCCAGATACGCAGTATTTT. It specifies CASSPGGAGPDTQYF.

The rearrangement links TRBV7-3 to TRBJ2-2, with 8 bases lining up with TRBD2. CDR3 length: 15 amino acids. CDR1 is SGHTA and CDR2 is FQGTGA in the germline V gene. V shed 5 bases and J 4 bases; nucleotides not matched to a gene: 6. The CDR3 DNA reads as TGTGCCAGCAGCGCCTCGGGGGGGCCCACCGGGGAGCTGTTTTTT. Residues: CASSASGGPTGELFF.

J is TRBJ1-5 and V is TRBV4-3; D not certain. V lost 5 bases, J lost 1 base, and 9 bases lay in between. Per germline, CDR1 LGHNA and CDR2 YSLEER. This CDR3 is 14 amino acids long. The CDR3 protein is CASSNHISNQPQHF. The CDR3 DNA sequence: TGCGCCAGCAGCAACCACATAAGCAATCAGCCCCAGCATTTT.

A note on this clonotype: A much larger clone differs by one base, so this may be a read error. In DNA, the CDR3 is TGTGCCAACAGTTACGGTGAGCAGTTCTTC. Translating it yields CANSYGEQFF. The chain combines TRBV6-2 or TRBV6-3 with TRBJ2-1, with D hard to call. CDR1 is MNHEY and CDR2 is SVGEGT in the germline V gene. The CDR3 is 10 residues long.

This clonotype was recorded at least ten times. This chain links TRBV7-9 with TRBJ1-4; D not resolved. CDR1 and CDR2 from the germline V gene are SEHNR and FQNEAQ (reference sequence). The V gene lost 1 base and the J gene lost 6 bases, with 3 bases spanning the gap. The CDR3 runs to 12 residues. CDR3 loop: CASSLGDEKLFF. CDR3 nucleotides: TGTGCCAGCAGCTTAGGGGATGAAAAACTGTTTTTT.